These 20 T cell receptor beta chains came from one sample sequenced in a study of blood T cell repertoires in COVID-19 (TCRdb year 2020). The library was generated by the immunoSEQ multiplex PCR assay. TCRdb re-hosts the immuneACCESS table, in-frame sequences only. Its copies lack some clones; in the studies checked, an unresolved V gene accounts for under half of them, and the cause for the rest is not known. This sample gives 350,000 or so clones in total; 65% to 90% of them show up just once. 3.5% to 4.5% of the sample rests with the top ten. Material: PBMCs or T cells enriched from blood (not recorded which). These receptors all stem from a woman aged 35 to 49 with acute COVID-19.

V is TRBV21-1 and J is TRBJ2-7; the table calls TRBD1, which could not be checked here. TRBV21-1 is an annotated pseudogene. There are 14 residues in the CDR3. CDR3 bases: TGTGCCAGCAGAGAGGGACAGAACTGTTACGAGCAGTACTTC. This gives the protein CASREGQNCYEQYF.

The rearrangement joins TRBV14 to TRBJ2-1, with 11 positions matching TRBD2. CDR3 length: 13 amino acids. CDR1 and CDR2 (germline): SGHDN, FVKESK. V lost 8 bases to trimming and J lost 10 bases; unmatched junction nucleotides: 7. Here the CDR3 reads CASSRLAGHEQFF. Written as DNA, the CDR3 is TGTGCCAGCTCTAGACTAGCGGGGCACGAGCAGTTCTTC. The full variable domain, completed using reference TRBV14 and TRBJ2-1, is EAGVTQFPSHSVIEKGQTVTLRCDPISGHDNLYWYRRVMGKEIKFLLHFVKESKQDESGMPNNRFLAERTGGTYSTLKVQPAELEDSGVYFCASSRLAGHEQFFGPGTRLTVL.

J is TRBJ1-1 and V is TRBV24-1, with TRBD1 matching 7 bases. The germline CDR1 and CDR2 sequences are KGHDR and SFDVKD. Trimming took 7 bases from V and 3 from J; bases not matched to a gene: 4. This CDR3 contains 13 residues. The CDR3 sequence: CATRGQEDTEAFF. The DNA for the CDR3 is TGTGCCACCAGAGGACAGGAGGACACTGAAGCTTTCTTT.

The chain couples TRBV5-8 to TRBJ1-1; TRBD1 aligns across 12 bases. CDR1 is SGHTS and CDR2 is YDEGEE in the germline V gene. The CDR3 is 13 amino acids. Trimming took 7 bases from V and 11 from J; bases not matched to a gene: 9. The CDR3 region is CASDGTGGKKAFF. Here the CDR3 DNA reads TGTGCCAGCGACGGGACAGGGGGCAAGAAGGCTTTCTTT. The full variable domain, in which reference TRBV5-8 and TRBJ1-1 provide the parts outside the CDR3, is EAGVTQSPTHLIKTRGQQATLRCSPISGHTSVYWYQQALGLGLQFLLWYDEGEERNRGNFPPRFSGRQFPNYSSELNVNALELEDSALYLCASDGTGGKKAFFGQGTRLTVV.

This chain connects TRBV11-2 to TRBJ1-2; D gene uncertain. Germline lookup yields CDR1 SGHAT and CDR2 FQNNGV. Trimming shortened V by 5 bases and J by 4 bases, and 26 bases separated the two germline ends. The CDR3 is made up of 18 amino acids. The CDR3 reads CASSRKRPGSQAGYGYTF. The CDR3 DNA sequence: TGTGCCAGCAGCCGAAAACGACCGGGGTCTCAAGCTGGCTATGGCTACACCTTC.

The chain has TRBV28 and TRBJ2-7; 8 nucleotides match TRBD1. The germline gives CDR1 MDHEN, CDR2 SYDVKM. This CDR3 contains 15 residues. After removal of 2 bases from V and 5 bases from J, the junction contained 8 bases not matched to a gene. CDR3 in amino acids: CASSLGAQGANEQYF. CDR3 DNA: TGTGCCAGCAGTTTAGGCGCCCAGGGGGCCAACGAGCAGTACTTC.

This chain joins TRBV12-3 or TRBV12-4 and TRBJ1-2; 7 bases agree with TRBD1. This CDR3 is built from 13 residues. The V and J ends lost 6 bases and 8 bases, in that order; junction bases with no gene match: 9. The CDR3 DNA follows: TGTGCCAGCAGACCTCCGGGACAGACGGGCTACACCTTC. Its protein product is CASRPPGQTGYTF.

The rearrangement links TRBV7-9 to TRBJ1-2, with 9 bases aligning to TRBD1. Germline CDR1 SEHNR, CDR2 FQNEAQ (reference sequence). This CDR3 spans 15 amino acids. The V gene end was trimmed by 5 bases and the J gene end by 2 bases; junction bases not matched to a gene: 6. The CDR3 DNA follows: TGTGCCAGCAGCGGGACAGGGAAGGGAAACTATGGCTACACCTTC. Encoded protein: CASSGTGKGNYGYTF. Complete variable domain (other parts from reference TRBV7-9 and TRBJ1-2): DTGVSQNPRHKITKRGQNVTFRCDPISEHNRLYWYRQTLGQGPEFLTYFQNEAQLEKSRLLSDRFSAERPKGSFSTLEIQRTEQGDSAMYLCASSGTGKGNYGYTFGSGTRLTVV.

This clone showed up just a few times. The rearrangement joins TRBV19 to TRBJ1-5; 9 positions match TRBD1. This CDR3 contains 15 residues. Trimming cost V 3 bases and J 3 bases; bases outside gene matches: 3. Germline values: CDR1 LNHDA, CDR2 SQIVND (reference sequence). This chain's CDR3 is CASSIDRGDNQPQHF. CDR3 sequence (DNA): TGTGCCAGTAGTATCGACAGGGGGGACAATCAGCCCCAGCATTTT.

V gene TRBV19 combines with J gene TRBJ2-3; 7 bases align to TRBD1. V shed 3 bases and J 2 bases; nucleotides not matched to a gene: 5. CDR1 LNHDA and CDR2 SQIVND come from the germline V gene (reference sequence). The CDR3 consists of 15 residues. CDR3 DNA sequence: TGTGCCAGTAGTATGGACAGGACACCCACAGATACGCAGTATTTT. Residues: CASSMDRTPTDTQYF.

The V gene is TRBV10-3, the J gene TRBJ2-7; TRBD1 aligns across 8 bases. The CDR3 has 16 amino acids. The ends lost 3 bases at V and 1 base at J; junction bases unmatched: 8. The germline V gene has CDR1 ENHRY and CDR2 SYGVKD. The CDR3 sequence is CAISDEDRDLSYEQYF. The CDR3 DNA reads as TGTGCCATCAGTGATGAGGACAGGGATTTGTCCTACGAGCAGTACTTC.

The chain employs TRBV7-2 and TRBJ2-7, with D possibly TRBD2 on 6 matching bases. Germline assignment: CDR1 SGHTA and CDR2 FQGNSA. CDR3 length equals 14 residues. V gave up 1 base and J gave up 2 bases, with 9 bases separating them. This chain's CDR3 is CASSLGGTAYEQYF. In nucleotides, the CDR3 is TGTGCCAGCAGCTTAGGAGGGACTGCCTACGAGCAGTACTTC.

This chain links TRBV18 with TRBJ2-7; unclear D gene. Germline-derived CDR1 and CDR2 are KGHSH and LQKENI. V gave up 3 bases and J gave up 3 bases, with 12 bases separating them. The CDR3 sequence is 14 residues long. The CDR3 is CASSPKRENYEQYF. As DNA, the CDR3 is TGTGCCAGCTCACCTAAGCGAGAAAACTACGAGCAGTACTTC.

CDR3: CASSEETGGTGELFF. The CDR3 bases are TGTGCCAGCAGCGAAGAGACAGGGGGGACCGGGGAGCTGTTTTTT. V gene TRBV6-2 or TRBV6-3 combines with J gene TRBJ2-2, with 9 positions matching TRBD1. CDR1 and CDR2 (germline): MNHEY, SVGEGT. V was clipped by 6 bases and J by 5 bases; unmatched bases: 7. This CDR3 has 15 residues.

The V gene is TRBV4-1, the J gene TRBJ1-3; 7 positions match TRBD1. V shed 1 base, J shed 0 bases, and the junction held 0 bases outside the gene matches. Germline V gene data show CDR1 as MGHRA and CDR2 as YSYEKL. This CDR3 has 15 amino acids. The DNA for the CDR3 is TGCGCCAGCAGCCAAGGACAGGGCTCTGGAAACACCATATATTTT. Its translation is CASSQGQGSGNTIYF.

This clone came up a few times. This chain uses TRBV7-8 with TRBJ2-3; D is unresolved. V was clipped by 3 bases and J by 6 bases, with 10 bases between them. This CDR3 contains 13 residues. Germline V gene lookup returns CDR1 SGHVS and CDR2 FQNEAQ. The CDR3 coding sequence is TGTGCCAGCAGCTTCAGGTCTATGGATACGCAGTATTTT. Translating it yields CASSFRSMDTQYF.

The gene calls are TRBV5-4 and TRBJ1-1, with 10 bases aligning to TRBD1. V lost 4 bases and J lost 1; bases outside the gene matches: 7. There are 16 residues in the CDR3. The germline V gene has CDR1 SGHNT and CDR2 YYREEE (reference sequence). This chain's CDR3 is CASSHGTGDWNTEAFF. CDR3 nucleotide sequence: TGTGCCAGCAGCCACGGGACAGGGGATTGGAACACTGAAGCTTTCTTT.

As DNA, the CDR3 is TGTGCCAGCAGCTTAGGTCTGAGGGAGGGCTCCTACAATGAGCAGTTCTTC. This gives the protein CASSLGLREGSYNEQFF. The chain carries TRBV7-6 and TRBJ2-1; 7 nucleotides line up with TRBD2. From germline, CDR1 is SGHVS and CDR2 FNYEAQ. This CDR3 is 17 amino acids long. V gave up 1 base and J gave up 0 bases; unmatched junction bases: 6.

As DNA, the CDR3 is TGTGCCAGCAGCCAAGTCAGGGGCGAGCAGTACTTC. Translation gives CASSQVRGEQYF. The chain recombines TRBV14 with TRBJ2-7, with D maybe TRBD1 (6 bases). CDR1 and CDR2 (germline): SGHDN, FVKESK. V was pared by 1 base and J by 6 bases, with 7 bases between. CDR3 length: 12 amino acids.

The J gene is TRBJ2-3, the V gene TRBV3-1 (or the pseudogene TRBV3-2), with 11 bases fitting TRBD1. This CDR3 comprises 16 residues. V gave up 4 bases and J gave up 4 bases; unmatched junction bases: 7. The germline V gene has CDR1 LGHDT and CDR2 YNNKEL (reference sequence). CDR3 nucleotides: TGTGCCAGCAGCCCAATTTGGACAGGGGGCGCAGATACGCAGTATTTT. It encodes CASSPIWTGGADTQYF.